This T cell receptor beta chain derives from a study of STAT3 mutations in large granular lymphocyte leukemia. Germline values: CDR1 MRHNA, CDR2 SNTAGT. V was pared by 5 bases and J by 2 bases, with 6 bases of the junction left unmatched. The CDR3 has 16 residues. On this clone: Its target is unknown.

Broader study findings: Clonal expansion was inferred from samples taken at other timepoints. Sampling intervals varied between patients and samples. Every T-cell large granular lymphocyte leukemia patient had at least one immunodominant TCR beta clonotype.

Average productive template count per sample was 35,000 to 45,000. Some clones are missing from TCRdb's copy, which holds only in-frame ones; the method was immunoSEQ multiplex PCR. The data contain about 15,000 clones, approximately 84% of them singletons. The chain recombines TRBV6-4 with TRBJ2-3, with 11 positions matching TRBD2. Sequenced material: peripheral blood mononuclear cells. This receptor was taken from a man aged 45 to 65 with T-cell large granular lymphocyte leukemia. Some clones in this sample may be carry-over from other donors' samples. The CDR3 spells CASSLAGGTLTDTQYF. The CDR3 DNA follows: TGTGCCAGCAGTCTAGCGGGAGGAACCCTCACAGATACGCAGTATTTT.